This T cell receptor beta chain emerged from a study of response to subunit inactivated influenza vaccine. General study results and limits: Authors suggested each seasonal flu vaccination may recruit only limited numbers of new T cells.

This clonotype was seen a handful of times. The antigen is not known. CDR3 length equals 13 residues. Germline V CDR1 and CDR2: SQVTM, ANQGSEA. Trimming at V came to 6 bases and at J to 5 bases, leaving 9 bases not matched to a gene. TCRdb re-called the RT-PCR reads through MiXCR, storing one row per CDR3 protein. The sample has about 800,000 distinct CDR3 sequences, 20% to 25% seen once. The chain links TRBV29-1 to TRBJ1-2; 7 bases match TRBD1. This clonotype was sampled from a man in his forties or fifties who received an inactivated influenza vaccine. Sequences were derived from PBMCs from blood, sampled 4 to 6 days after vaccination. CDR3 region: CSVGPGQSYGYTF. The CDR3 coding sequence is TGCAGCGTCGGTCCGGGACAGAGTTATGGCTACACCTTC.